The TCR beta chain described here comes from a study of T cells in Graves' hyperthyroidism and ophthalmopathy. From RNA transcripts, TCR beta CDR3 regions were amplified. The HTBI primer set was used in a first-round RT-PCR of the TCR CDR3. TCRdb reanalysed the multiplex PCR reads using MiXCR and keeps one entry per CDR3 protein. The sample lists a few hundred thousand distinct CDR3 sequences, 15% to 18% occurring once. CDR3 length equals 19 residues. Trimming shortened V by 1 base and J by 4 bases, and 26 bases separated the two germline ends. Looked up from germline, CDR1 is MDHEN and CDR2 is SYDVKM. As regards this clonotype: This may be a read error, as it is one base from a much larger clone.

Sequenced: blood. The receptor comes from a woman aged 18-35 years with Graves' hyperthyroidism. The chain couples TRBV28 to TRBJ2-7; TRBD2 might be the D (6 bases). The CDR3 here is CASSLSVFFPAGSVYEQYF. The CDR3 coding sequence is TGTGCCAGCAGTTTATCGGTTTTTTTTCCGGCGGGGAGTGTTTACGAGCAGTACTTC.